Listed below are T cell receptor beta chains from one sample, sequenced in a study of OX40 agonist ivuxolimab in advanced cancers. TCRdb's table, derived via immunoSEQ multiplex PCR, lists solely in-frame clones and lacks some. The repertoire has 85,000 to 100,000 clones, more than 85% of them found once; the top ten carry around 0.3%. This specimen was CD4+ or CD8+ T cells sorted from blood, taken in a trial of the OX40 agonist ivuxolimab. The receptors come from an adult with an advanced solid tumor such as melanoma, head and neck, liver or kidney cancer. Each CDR3 is given with its conserved first and last residue. The order of the fields is D gene, J gene, V gene, CDR3 DNA, CDR3 protein. A D gene is named only where the DNA matches it firmly.

D gene: -; J gene: TRBJ1-5; V gene: TRBV10-1; CDR3 DNA: TGCGCCAGCAGTGTAAAGGTTAGCAATCAGCCCCAGCATTTT; CDR3 protein: CASSVKVSNQPQHF
D gene: -; J gene: TRBJ1-4; V gene: TRBV2; CDR3 DNA: TGTGCCAGCAGTGGACGGCGTAGTGAAAAACTGTTTTTT; CDR3 protein: CASSGRRSEKLFF
D gene: -; J gene: TRBJ2-1; V gene: TRBV6-7; CDR3 DNA: TGTGCCGTCCCCAGCTCCTACAATGAGCAGTTCTTC; CDR3 protein: CAVPSSYNEQFF
D gene: -; J gene: TRBJ1-2; V gene: TRBV9; CDR3 DNA: TGTGCCAGCAGCGCAGGCAATAACTATGGCTACACCTTC; CDR3 protein: CASSAGNNYGYTF
D gene: -; J gene: TRBJ2-5; V gene: TRBV6-5; CDR3 DNA: TGTGCCAGCAGTTACCGGCAGGGCCAAGAGACCCAGTACTTC; CDR3 protein: CASSYRQGQETQYF
D gene: -; J gene: TRBJ1-6; V gene: TRBV11-1; CDR3 DNA: TGTGCCAGCAGCTTTTTGGGAGATTCACCCCTCCACTTT; CDR3 protein: CASSFLGDSPLHF
D gene: -; J gene: TRBJ1-2; V gene: TRBV28; CDR3 DNA: TGTGCCAGCAGTTGGAACAGCCCCTATGGCTACACCTTC; CDR3 protein: CASSWNSPYGYTF
D gene: -; J gene: TRBJ2-3; V gene: TRBV10-3; CDR3 DNA: TGTGCCATCAGAATTGAGGGAAGCACAGATACGCAGTATTTT; CDR3 protein: CAIRIEGSTDTQYF
D gene: -; J gene: TRBJ2-7; V gene: TRBV6-6; CDR3 DNA: TGTGCCAGCAGTTACTCGCACGAGCAGTACTTC; CDR3 protein: CASSYSHEQYF
D gene: -; J gene: TRBJ1-3; V gene: TRBV6-5; CDR3 DNA: TGTGCCAGCGGGAGCCCGGGAGGAAACACCATATATTTT; CDR3 protein: CASGSPGGNTIYF
D gene: TRBD1; J gene: TRBJ1-5; V gene: TRBV19; CDR3 DNA: TGTGCCAGTAGTATAATTAGGGGGCCTGACAATCAGCCCCAGCATTTT; CDR3 protein: CASSIIRGPDNQPQHF
D gene: TRBD2; J gene: TRBJ2-1; V gene: TRBV9; CDR3 DNA: TGTGCCAGCAGCGTTCCGGGACTAGCGGGCTCCTACAATGAGCAGTTCTTC; CDR3 protein: CASSVPGLAGSYNEQFF
D gene: -; J gene: TRBJ1-5; V gene: TRBV6-1; CDR3 DNA: TGTGCCAGCAGGAACCCGAATCAGCCCCAGCATTTT; CDR3 protein: CASRNPNQPQHF
D gene: TRBD2; J gene: TRBJ2-3; V gene: TRBV13; CDR3 DNA: TGTGCCAGCAGTCGGGATTTAGCGGGGGGGAGTATAGATACGCAGTATTTT; CDR3 protein: CASSRDLAGGSIDTQYF
D gene: TRBD2; J gene: TRBJ2-1; V gene: TRBV30; CDR3 DNA: TGTGCCTGGACGGGGACTAGCGACTACAATGAGCAGTTCTTC; CDR3 protein: CAWTGTSDYNEQFF
D gene: -; J gene: TRBJ1-5; V gene: TRBV28; CDR3 DNA: TGTGCCAGCAGCCTCACGAATCAGCCCCAGCATTTT; CDR3 protein: CASSLTNQPQHF
D gene: -; J gene: TRBJ1-2; V gene: TRBV18; CDR3 DNA: TGTGCCAGCTTTCCCGGGTCTCTTTATGGCTACACCTTC; CDR3 protein: CASFPGSLYGYTF
D gene: -; J gene: TRBJ2-1; V gene: TRBV4-3; CDR3 DNA: TGCGCCAGCAGCCAGATTCCCGGGACCTACAATGAGCAGTTCTTC; CDR3 protein: CASSQIPGTYNEQFF
D gene: TRBD2; J gene: TRBJ2-1; V gene: TRBV28; CDR3 DNA: TGTGCCAGCACTAATAGCGGGGGAATCAATGAGCAGTTCTTC; CDR3 protein: CASTNSGGINEQFF